The 21 T cell receptor beta chains listed next were all sequenced from one sample in a study of identical twins. Each CDR3 protein gets one entry after TCRdb re-called the 5' RACE reads with MiXCR. The sample lists approximately 500,000 distinct CDR3 sequences, roughly 24% occurring once. These data were also reused for a study on T cells expressing NK-cell markers.

Sequencing was done on a sample of CD4+ T cells sorted from blood. Source of these receptors: a woman younger than 30 in good health.

The V gene is TRBV24-1, the J gene TRBJ2-2; D not certain. With 5 bases removed from V and 8 bases from J, the gap between germline ends came to 8 bases. This CDR3 is 12 amino acids long. CDR1 and CDR2 from the germline V gene are KGHDR and SFDVKD. The CDR3 is CATSGRRGELFF. The CDR3 DNA follows: TGTGCCACCAGTGGCCGGAGAGGGGAGCTGTTTTTT.

The CDR3 sequence is CASSYGRVRGAGTQYF. For the CDR3, the DNA is TGTGCCAGCAGTTACGGGAGGGTCAGGGGGGCCGGTACGCAGTATTTT. The chain couples TRBV6-5 to TRBJ2-3; perhaps D is TRBD1 or TRBD2 (7 bases each). The CDR3 spans 16 residues. Trimming removed 2 bases at V and 8 bases at J, with 20 bases between. In germline, CDR1 is MNHEY, CDR2 SVGAGI.

This clonotype has a handful of counts. This rearrangement joins TRBV5-6 to TRBJ1-2; TRBD1 aligns across 9 bases. CDR3 length equals 15 residues. V shed 4 bases, J shed 6 bases, and the junction held 10 bases outside the gene matches. Germline CDR1 and CDR2: SGHDT and YYEEEE. CDR3 nucleotide sequence: TGTGCCAGCAGCGCAACCGGGACAGGGCTCCATGGCTACACCTTC. This encodes CASSATGTGLHGYTF.

This chain connects TRBV6-2 or TRBV6-3 to TRBJ2-7; 13 nucleotides align to TRBD2. This CDR3 comprises 15 residues. Germline V gene sequence: CDR1 MNHEY, CDR2 SVGEGT. Losses at the gene ends were 4 bases for V and 9 bases for J; bases not matched to a gene: 9. Here the CDR3 reads CASSSRTSGSSGQYF. The CDR3 coding sequence is TGTGCCAGCAGTTCGCGGACTAGCGGGAGTAGTGGGCAGTACTTC.

This clonotype occurred a few times. CDR3 sequence (DNA): TGTGCCAGCAGTAGCGAGACAGGCACCTTGGACTATGGCTACACCTTC. Its translation: CASSSETGTLDYGYTF. The chain employs TRBV6-1 and TRBJ1-2; perhaps TRBD1 as D (6 bases). This CDR3 region has 16 residues. The ends were cut back, 5 bases at V and 3 bases at J, with 19 bases in the middle. CDR1 is MNHNS, CDR2 SASEGT, per germline.

The chain carries TRBV3-1 and TRBJ1-2, with a weak D call TRBD1 (5 bases). V lost 4 bases to trimming and J lost 2 bases, with 20 bases between them. The germline gives CDR1 LGHDT, CDR2 YNNKEL (reference sequence). CDR3 size: 17 residues. The DNA of the CDR3 is TGTGCCAGCAGCCGAACAGCGGGACGGCCTTCAAACTATGGCTACACCTTC. Its translation: CASSRTAGRPSNYGYTF.

The rearrangement joins TRBV6-1 to TRBJ2-1, with 12 bases identical to TRBD2. Trimming cost V 6 bases and J 9 bases; bases outside gene matches: 9. CDR1 MNHNS and CDR2 SASEGT come from the germline V gene. This CDR3 has 15 amino acids. This CDR3 is CASRLKTSGSLEQFF. CDR3 coding DNA: TGTGCCAGCAGACTCAAGACTAGCGGGAGTCTTGAGCAGTTCTTC.

In its sample, this clonotype was seen a few times. A junction boundary mismatches the germline segment, possibly from a read error. The genes are TRBV7-2 and TRBJ2-4; D is possibly TRBD2 (5 bases). Per germline, CDR1 SGHTA and CDR2 FQGNSA. The CDR3 loop spans 14 amino acids. CDR3 amino acids: CASSWRLDKDIQYF. In DNA, the CDR3 is TGTGCCAGCAGCTGGAGGCTAGACAAAGACATTCAGTACTTC.

This clonotype was picked up a small number of times. The V gene is TRBV12-5, the J gene TRBJ1-1; possibly TRBD1 for D (5 bases). Germline CDR1 is LGHNT and CDR2 is FRNRAP. Deletions cut 0 bases from V and 10 bases from J, with 12 bases between. The CDR3 is 13 residues long. CDR3 region: CASGLVGAVSAFF. The CDR3, as DNA: TGTGCTAGTGGTTTGGTTGGGGCAGTTTCAGCTTTCTTT.

J is TRBJ1-2 and V is TRBV3-1, with D unresolved. The germline V gene has CDR1 LGHDT and CDR2 YNNKEL (reference sequence). Trimming stripped 3 bases from V and 4 bases from J, with 6 bases between. The CDR3 has 12 amino acids. CDR3 bases: TGTGCCAGCAGCCAGGGGATCTATGGCTACACCTTC. Its protein is CASSQGIYGYTF.

V is TRBV7-9 and J is TRBJ2-1; 12 bases align to TRBD2. Trimming took 6 bases from V and 6 from J; bases not matched to a gene: 6. Per germline, CDR1 SEHNR and CDR2 FQNEAQ (reference sequence). This CDR3 has 15 residues. This chain's CDR3 is CASSRTSGEVNEQFF. In DNA, the CDR3 is TGTGCCAGCAGTAGGACTAGCGGGGAGGTCAATGAGCAGTTCTTC.

This clonotype has more than one count but fewer than ten. The CDR3 here is CASSSYQTSGLAKNIQYF. The CDR3 DNA reads as TGTGCCAGCAGCTCCTATCAGACTAGCGGACTAGCCAAAAACATTCAGTACTTC. V usage is TRBV11-2 and J usage is TRBJ2-4; 9 bases are a match to TRBD2. Losses at the gene ends were 4 bases for V and 0 bases for J; bases not matched to a gene: 10. The CDR3 runs to 18 residues. Germline loops: CDR1 SGHAT, CDR2 FQNNGV. The whole variable domain, filled in from reference TRBV11-2 and TRBJ2-4, reads EAGVAQSPRYKIIEKRQSVAFWCNPISGHATLYWYQQILGQGPKLLIQFQNNGVVDDSQLPKDRFSAERLKGVDSTLKIQPAKLEDSAVYLCASSSYQTSGLAKNIQYFGAGTRLSVL.

The chain combines TRBV5-5 with TRBJ2-4, with 11 bases lining up with TRBD2. The germline gives CDR1 SGHKS, CDR2 YYEKEE (reference sequence). The CDR3 is 14 amino acids. Trimming took 4 bases from V and 6 from J; bases not matched to a gene: 3. CDR3 in DNA: TGTGCCAGCAGCCGAGGGACTAGCGGAAACATTCAGTACTTC. Its protein product is CASSRGTSGNIQYF.

The V call is TRBV5-1, the J call TRBJ2-7; 7 bases agree with TRBD1. In germline, CDR1 is SGHRS, CDR2 YFSETQ. V shed 5 bases and J 2 bases; nucleotides not matched to a gene: 7. This CDR3 is 14 amino acids long. This chain's CDR3 is CASSLTGDPYEQYF. In nucleotides, the CDR3 is TGCGCCAGCAGTCTTACAGGGGACCCCTACGAGCAGTACTTC.

The V gene is TRBV14, the J gene TRBJ2-1; 10 nucleotides align to TRBD2. Germline values: CDR1 SGHDN, CDR2 FVKESK. Trimming cost V 3 bases and J 8 bases; bases outside gene matches: 13. The CDR3 covers 17 residues. CDR3 sequence (DNA): TGTGCCAGCAGCCACCTCTTTAGCGGGGGGTTTCTTCATGAGCAGTTCTTC. Protein sequence: CASSHLFSGGFLHEQFF.

The chain has TRBV10-3 and TRBJ2-2; maybe TRBD2 (5 bases). CDR1 ENHRY and CDR2 SYGVKD come from the germline V gene. V was trimmed by 10 bases and J by 0 bases, leaving 12 bases between them. This CDR3 comprises 14 residues. In nucleotides, the CDR3 is TGTGCCACCTTAGCGTACGCGAACACCGGGGAGCTGTTTTTT. Translated, it gives CATLAYANTGELFF.

This clonotype was observed a few times. The chain employs TRBV6-2 or TRBV6-3 and TRBJ2-7, with D tentatively TRBD2 (5 bases). The V gene lost 5 bases and the J gene lost 6 bases, with 11 bases spanning the gap. The CDR3 consists of 12 residues. Germline values: CDR1 MNHEY, CDR2 SVGEGT. The CDR3, as DNA: TGTGCCAGCAGTCCTCGGGATTCCGAGCAGTACTTC. It yields the protein CASSPRDSEQYF.

V gene TRBV6-1 combines with J gene TRBJ2-3; TRBD2 matches 11 bases. Germline CDR1 is MNHNS and CDR2 is SASEGT. The CDR3 contains 17 residues. V shed 6 bases and J 0 bases; nucleotides not matched to a gene: 8. CDR3 bases: TGTGCCAGCAGAACTAGGGCTAGCGGGAGGAGCACAGATACGCAGTATTTT. The encoded protein is CASRTRASGRSTDTQYF.

This clonotype was counted a few times. The V gene is TRBV11-3, the J gene TRBJ2-1; 10 nucleotides align to TRBD2. Germline V gene sequence: CDR1 SGHNT, CDR2 YENEEA. Trimming at V came to 5 bases and at J to 2 bases, leaving 6 bases not matched to a gene. This CDR3 is 16 amino acids long. The CDR3 loop is CASSLDSGRTYNEQFF. CDR3 in DNA: TGTGCCAGCAGCCTTGATAGCGGGAGGACCTACAATGAGCAGTTCTTC. Full variable domain (remainder filled in from reference TRBV11-3 and TRBJ2-1): EAGVVQSPRYKIIEKKQPVAFWCNPISGHNTLYWYLQNLGQGPELLIRYENEEAVDDSQLPKDRFSAERLKGVDSTLKIQPAELGDSAVYLCASSLDSGRTYNEQFFGPGTRLTVL.

This clonotype was observed a handful of times. V and J are TRBV5-1 and TRBJ2-1; a weak D match, TRBD1 (5 bases). The CDR3 spans 16 residues. Deletions cut 0 bases from V and 5 bases from J, with 15 bases between. CDR1 is SGHRS, CDR2 YFSETQ, per germline. CDR3 DNA: TGCGCCAGCAGCTTGGTTGTCCGCAGGGCGGACAATGAGCAGTTCTTC. Protein product: CASSLVVRRADNEQFF.

The chain carries TRBV3-1 and TRBJ2-7; D is undetermined. CDR1 and CDR2 from the germline V gene are LGHDT and YNNKEL (reference sequence). Trimming shortened V by 2 bases and J by 7 bases, and 15 bases separated the two germline ends. CDR3 length equals 14 residues. CDR3 DNA: TGTGCCAGCAGCCAACTGGGGATGGATCGGGAGCAGTACTTC. Translated, it gives CASSQLGMDREQYF.